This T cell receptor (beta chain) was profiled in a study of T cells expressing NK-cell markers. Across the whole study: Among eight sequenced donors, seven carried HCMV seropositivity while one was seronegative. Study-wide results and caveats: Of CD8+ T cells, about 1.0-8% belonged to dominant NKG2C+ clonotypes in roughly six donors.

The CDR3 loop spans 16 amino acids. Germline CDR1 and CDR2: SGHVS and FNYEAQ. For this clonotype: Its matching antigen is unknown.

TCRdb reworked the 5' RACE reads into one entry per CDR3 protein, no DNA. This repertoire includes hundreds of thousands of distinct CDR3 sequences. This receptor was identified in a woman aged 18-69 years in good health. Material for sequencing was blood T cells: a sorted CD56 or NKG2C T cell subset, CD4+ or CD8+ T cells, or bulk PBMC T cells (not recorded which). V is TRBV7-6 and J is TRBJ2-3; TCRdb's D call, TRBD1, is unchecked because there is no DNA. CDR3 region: CASSPGVGGATDTQYF. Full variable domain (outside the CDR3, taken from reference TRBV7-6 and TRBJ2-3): GAGVSQSPRYKVTKRGQDVALRCDPISGHVSLYWYRQALGQGPEFLTYFNYEAQQDKSGLPNDRFSAERPEGSISTLTIQRTEQRDSAMYRCASSPGVGGATDTQYFGPGTRLTVL.